This T cell receptor (beta chain) comes out of a study of shared clonotypes between healthy human individuals. V was clipped by 0 bases and J by 0 bases, with 11 bases between them. The germline CDR1 and CDR2 sequences are SGHNT and YYREEE (reference sequence). This CDR3 has 16 residues. This clone has only one observation. The table came from immunoSEQ multiplex PCR; TCRdb's copy has only in-frame clones and leaves some out. Among 2 million to 2.5 million clones listed, 90% to 95% were seen once. This sequence was found in a man between 18 and 35 years old in good health. Some clones in this sample may be carry-over from other donors' samples. The sequencing input was naive CD4+ T cells from PBMCs. As to subset: CD45RA+ positively selected. The gene calls are TRBV5-4 and TRBJ2-3, with D unresolved. For the CDR3, the DNA is TGTGCCAGCAGCTTGGGGAAGATCTCTAGCACAGATACGCAGTATTTT. Translated: CASSLGKISSTDTQYF.